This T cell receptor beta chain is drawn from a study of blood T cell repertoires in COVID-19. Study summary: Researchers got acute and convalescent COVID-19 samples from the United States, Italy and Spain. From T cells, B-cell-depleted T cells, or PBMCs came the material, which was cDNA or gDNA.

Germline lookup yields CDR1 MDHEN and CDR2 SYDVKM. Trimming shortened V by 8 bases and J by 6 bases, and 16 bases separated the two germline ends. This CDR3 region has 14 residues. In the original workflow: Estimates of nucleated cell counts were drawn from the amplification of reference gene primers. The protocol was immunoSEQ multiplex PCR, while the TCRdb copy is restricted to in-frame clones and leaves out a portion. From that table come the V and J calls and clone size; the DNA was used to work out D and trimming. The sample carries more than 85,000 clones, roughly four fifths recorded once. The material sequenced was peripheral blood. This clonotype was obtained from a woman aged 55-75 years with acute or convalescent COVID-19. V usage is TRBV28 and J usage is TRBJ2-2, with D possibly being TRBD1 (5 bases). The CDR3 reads CASLRGGAPGELFF. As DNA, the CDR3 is TGTGCCAGCCTTAGGGGTGGAGCTCCCGGGGAGCTGTTTTTT.